The 5 T cell receptor beta chains listed next were all sequenced from one sample in a study of blood T cell repertoires in COVID-19. Libraries were prepared by immunoSEQ multiplex PCR; TCRdb keeps only in-frame clonotypes and omits some of them. The table shows about 140,000 clones, with roughly 80% occurring only once. Sequenced material: peripheral blood. Source of these receptors: a human donor in a cohort sampled during active COVID-19.

The gene calls are TRBV5-1 and TRBJ1-1; 8 bases fit TRBD1. The ends lost 4 bases at V and 4 bases at J; junction bases unmatched: 6. The length of the CDR3 is 14 residues. Germline CDR1 reads SGHRS; CDR2 reads YFSETQ. The CDR3 sequence: CASSPQGDGTEAFF. For the CDR3, the DNA is TGCGCCAGCAGCCCACAGGGGGATGGCACTGAAGCTTTCTTT. Looking up the rest from reference TRBV5-1 and TRBJ1-1 gives the full variable domain: KAGVTQTPRYLIKTRGQQVTLSCSPISGHRSVSWYQQTPGQGLQFLFEYFSETQRNKGNFPGRFSGRQFSNSRSEMNVSTLELGDSALYLCASSPQGDGTEAFFGQGTRLTVV.

The chain uses TRBV5-1 and TRBJ2-7; 9 bases map to TRBD1. The germline gives CDR1 SGHRS, CDR2 YFSETQ. The trim removed 4 bases at V and 7 bases at J, leaving 9 bases unmatched. The CDR3 runs 14 residues. The CDR3 nucleotides are TGCGCCAGCAGCCCCAACCGACAGGGGGAAGAGCAGTACTTC. This codes for CASSPNRQGEEQYF. Full variable domain (missing parts from reference TRBV5-1 and TRBJ2-7): KAGVTQTPRYLIKTRGQQVTLSCSPISGHRSVSWYQQTPGQGLQFLFEYFSETQRNKGNFPGRFSGRQFSNSRSEMNVSTLELGDSALYLCASSPNRQGEEQYFGPGTRLTVT.

This rearrangement joins TRBV19 to TRBJ1-1; tentatively, D is TRBD1 (6 bases). Germline lookup yields CDR1 LNHDA and CDR2 SQIVND (reference sequence). The CDR3 has 12 residues. Between the trimmed V and J ends, which lost 5 bases and 8 bases, there was a span of 12 bases. The CDR3 DNA is TGTGCCAGTAGTGCTCGGACAGCGGAAGCTTTCTTT. Amino acid sequence: CASSARTAEAFF. Looking up the rest from reference TRBV19 and TRBJ1-1 gives the full variable domain: DGGITQSPKYLFRKEGQNVTLSCEQNLNHDAMYWYRQDPGQGLRLIYYSQIVNDFQKGDIAEGYSVSREKKESFPLTVTSAQKNPTAFYLCASSARTAEAFFGQGTRLTVV.

The chain combines TRBV28 with TRBJ1-2; TRBD1 is a possible D gene (5 bases). The CDR3 sequence is 18 residues long. Trimming pared 7 bases from V and 2 bases from J, leaving 26 bases between. Germline V gene lookup returns CDR1 MDHEN and CDR2 SYDVKM. CDR3 nucleotide sequence: TGTGCCAGCATGGGATTCGGAGTTGGACTGGGGGGGAACTATGGCTACACCTTC. Residues: CASMGFGVGLGGNYGYTF.

J is TRBJ1-4 and V is TRBV5-4; a weak D match, TRBD1 (5 bases). This CDR3 is 15 amino acids long. The V and J ends lost 5 bases and 3 bases respectively, with 14 bases between them. Per the germline V gene, CDR1 is SGHNT and CDR2 is YYREEE (reference sequence). The CDR3 DNA reads as TGTGCCAGCAGTACGAAGGGGCCGGCTAATGAAAAACTGTTTTTT. This codes for CASSTKGPANEKLFF.